Given below is one T cell receptor beta chain in context. The CDR3 sequence is 17 residues long. The junction had 13 bases not matched to a gene; V was cut back by 2 bases and J by 6 bases. The germline V gene has CDR1 SNHLY and CDR2 FYNNEI. TCRdb passed the 5' RACE reads through MiXCR, listing each CDR3 protein once. The sample lists a few hundred thousand distinct CDR3 sequences; 9.6% were seen once. The record originates from a study of identical twins. These data are also associated with another study on yellow fever vaccine responses in identical twins.

The gene calls are TRBV2 and TRBJ2-3, with 8 positions matching TRBD2. The sequence was collected from a woman younger than 35 in good health. Sequenced material: PBMCs. The CDR3 nucleotides read TGTGCCAGCAGTGAAATGGAGCGGGGGTCAGGGAGGGATACGCAGTATTTT. Residues: CASSEMERGSGRDTQYF.